This passage covers 28 T cell receptor beta chains from one sample sequenced in a study of cytomegalovirus exposure and HLA in healthy donors. Produced via immunoSEQ multiplex PCR; TCRdb's table is partial and in-frame only. The table has some 100,000 clones, 88% seen once; the top ten hold less than 4.5%. Sequencing was done on a sample of PBMCs. The receptor source for this set is a man aged 18 to 30 in good health and CMV-seropositive.

The chain uses TRBV7-8 and TRBJ2-1, with TRBD1 identical over 10 bases. The CDR3 length is 16 residues. Looked up from germline, CDR1 is SGHVS and CDR2 is FQNEAQ. V was pared by 5 bases and J by 5 bases, with 9 bases of the junction left unmatched. The CDR3 DNA sequence: TGTGCCAGCAGCGGAAGGACAGGGGGACGAAACAATGAGCAGTTCTTC. Translation: CASSGRTGGRNNEQFF.

The sample holds one count of this clone. CDR3 sequence: CASSNRGLMNTEAFF. The CDR3 DNA reads as TGTGCCAGCAGTAACAGGGGGCTTATGAACACTGAAGCTTTCTTT. The chain uses TRBV28 and TRBJ1-1; the match to TRBD1 covers 9 bases. With 5 bases clipped from V and 0 bases from J, the junction kept 4 bases outside the gene matches. The CDR3 totals 15 residues. CDR1 and CDR2 from the germline V gene are MDHEN and SYDVKM.

The J gene is TRBJ1-4, the V gene TRBV4-1; no definite D call. CDR3 size: 15 residues. The V end was cut by 0 bases, the J end by 3 bases, with 8 bases between. CDR1 is MGHRA, CDR2 YSYEKL, per germline. CDR3 protein: CASSQDWAANEKLFF. The DNA of the CDR3 is TGCGCCAGCAGCCAAGACTGGGCCGCTAATGAAAAACTGTTTTTT.

The rearrangement links TRBV11-2 to TRBJ1-6; perhaps TRBD1 as D (5 bases). The CDR3 has 17 amino acids. V lost 3 bases to trimming and J lost 8 bases, with 20 bases between them. Germline CDR1 and CDR2: SGHAT and FQNNGV. CDR3 loop: CASSFYPPRQNYSPLHF. DNA for the CDR3: TGTGCCAGCAGCTTCTACCCACCGCGACAGAACTATTCACCCCTCCACTTT.

The J gene is TRBJ1-1, the V gene TRBV23-1; 8 positions match TRBD1. TRBV23-1 is flagged as an ORF with uncertain function. This CDR3 region has 16 residues. The junction had 13 bases not matched to a gene; V was cut back by 5 bases and J by 5 bases. CDR3 nucleotides: TGCGCCAGCAGTAGCCGGGACAGGTTGGTCAGGACTGAAGCTTTCTTT. It yields the protein CASSSRDRLVRTEAFF.

The J gene is TRBJ1-1, the V gene TRBV5-4, with D tentatively TRBD1 (6 bases). In germline, CDR1 is SGHNT, CDR2 YYREEE (reference sequence). This CDR3 spans 17 amino acids. V was clipped by 7 bases and J by 3 bases, with 25 bases between them. CDR3 in DNA: TGTGCCAGCCCTTCCACACCACAGGGATTATGGGACACTGAAGCTTTCTTT. Translated, it gives CASPSTPQGLWDTEAFF.

The J gene is TRBJ1-1, the V gene TRBV5-1, with TRBD1 matching over 9 bases. The junction had 5 bases not matched to a gene; V was cut back by 4 bases and J by 4 bases. This CDR3 region has 14 residues. Germline CDR1 SGHRS, CDR2 YFSETQ. The CDR3 nucleotides are TGCGCCAGCAGCCTACAGGGGGCGAGCACTGAAGCTTTCTTT. It codes for CASSLQGASTEAFF.

The chain combines TRBV7-9 with TRBJ2-7, with 9 positions matching TRBD2. This CDR3 has 18 amino acids. CDR1 and CDR2 (germline): SEHNR, FQNEAQ (reference sequence). The ends lost 2 bases at V and 6 bases at J; junction bases unmatched: 17. CDR3 sequence reads: CASSLSTAGGPKGSEQYF. The CDR3 DNA is TGTGCCAGCAGCTTATCGACAGCGGGGGGCCCGAAGGGGAGCGAGCAGTACTTC.

V usage is TRBV7-9 and J usage is TRBJ2-5; 7 nucleotides line up with TRBD1. Germline assignment: CDR1 SEHNR and CDR2 FQNEAQ (reference sequence). V was pared by 1 base and J by 2 bases, with 4 bases of the junction left unmatched. The CDR3 totals 15 residues. Here the CDR3 DNA reads TGTGCCAGCAGCTTAGGCGTGGGACAGCAAGAGACCCAGTACTTC. This encodes CASSLGVGQQETQYF.

J is TRBJ2-7 and V is TRBV27, with D maybe TRBD1 (7 bases). The CDR3 has 14 residues. Germline V gene lookup returns CDR1 MNHEY and CDR2 SMNVEV (reference sequence). Trimming left V 1 base short and J 5 bases short, with 12 bases between. The CDR3 here is CASSLLGGQNEQYF. DNA for the CDR3: TGTGCCAGCAGTTTATTGGGGGGACAGAACGAGCAGTACTTC.

The chain carries TRBV5-4 and TRBJ1-4; D is unresolved. Germline assignment: CDR1 SGHNT and CDR2 YYREEE (reference sequence). V lost 1 base and J 7 bases, leaving 11 bases between the germline ends. This CDR3 is 14 amino acids long. The CDR3 loop is CASSLRGEGEKLFF. In DNA form, the CDR3 reads TGTGCCAGCAGCTTGCGGGGAGAAGGTGAAAAACTGTTTTTT.

The genes are TRBV27 and TRBJ2-1; D gene uncertain. V dropped 7 bases and J dropped 12 bases, with 13 bases sitting between them. Germline CDR1 MNHEY, CDR2 SMNVEV (reference sequence). This CDR3 has 11 residues. The CDR3 reads CASTNDRVQFF. The CDR3 bases are TGTGCCAGCACGAACGATCGGGTGCAGTTCTTC.

This sequence joins TRBV30 and TRBJ2-3, with 7 bases aligning to TRBD1. V lost 2 bases and J lost 3; bases outside the gene matches: 11. The CDR3 consists of 16 residues. Germline V CDR1 and CDR2: GTSNPN, SVGIG (reference sequence). The CDR3 nucleotides read TGTGCCTGGAGTCCCGGACAGGCAGGTGTAACAGATACGCAGTATTTT. Encoded protein: CAWSPGQAGVTDTQYF.

This clone was seen a few times. A read error may account for a junction end that differs from germline. CDR3 nucleotides: TGTGCCAGCAGCTTAGTTCGCGGGGTGGGACAGCACCAGCATTTT. Its protein product is CASSLVRGVGQHQHF. The chain has TRBV7-2 and TRBJ1-5; 7 nucleotides align to TRBD1. CDR3 length: 15 amino acids. Looked up from germline, CDR1 is SGHTA and CDR2 is FQGNSA.

The genes are TRBV5-1 and TRBJ1-1, with 7 nucleotides matching TRBD1. Germline values: CDR1 SGHRS, CDR2 YFSETQ. The CDR3 has 15 amino acids. V gave up 6 bases and J gave up 0 bases; unmatched junction bases: 8. As DNA, the CDR3 is TGCGCCAGCACTAAGGGACAGCTTATGAACACTGAAGCTTTCTTT. This translates into CASTKGQLMNTEAFF.

V and J are TRBV6-6 and TRBJ2-7; TRBD1 aligns across 8 bases. V lost 6 bases to trimming and J lost 3 bases; unmatched junction nucleotides: 4. CDR3 length: 13 residues. From germline, CDR1 is MNHNY and CDR2 SVGAGI (reference sequence). CDR3 in amino acids: CASSQDRGYEQYF. The CDR3 coding sequence is TGTGCCAGCAGCCAAGACAGGGGCTACGAGCAGTACTTC.

V gene TRBV27 combines with J gene TRBJ1-5; tentative D call: TRBD1 (6 bases). The V gene lost 7 bases and the J gene lost 5 bases, with 21 bases spanning the gap. In germline, CDR1 is MNHEY, CDR2 SMNVEV (reference sequence). The CDR3 is made up of 16 amino acids. The CDR3 spells CASTPKIQGIHQPQHF. CDR3 DNA sequence: TGTGCCAGCACCCCCAAGATCCAGGGGATTCATCAGCCCCAGCATTTT.

The rearrangement uses TRBV28 and TRBJ1-6; 7 bases are a match to TRBD1. The V segment lost 3 bases and the J segment 9 bases; nucleotides outside the gene matches: 11. The CDR3 length is 16 residues. Germline V gene sequence: CDR1 MDHEN, CDR2 SYDVKM. The chain's CDR3 is CASSFSSRQGSSPLHF. CDR3 bases: TGTGCCAGCAGTTTCAGTTCCCGACAGGGAAGTTCACCCCTCCACTTT. The full variable domain, in which reference TRBV28 and TRBJ1-6 provide the parts outside the CDR3, is DVKVTQSSRYLVKRTGEKVFLECVQDMDHENMFWYRQDPGLGLRLIYFSYDVKMKEKGDIPEGYSVSREKKERFSLILESASTNQTSMYLCASSFSSRQGSSPLHFGNGTRLTVT.

The gene calls are TRBV10-3 and TRBJ1-5, with 8 bases lining up with TRBD1. The V segment lost 6 bases and the J segment 2 bases; nucleotides outside the gene matches: 3. Germline V CDR1 and CDR2: ENHRY, SYGVKD. This CDR3 is 14 amino acids long. The CDR3 DNA follows: TGTGCCATCAGCCCAGGGGGCGGCAATCAGCCCCAGCATTTT. Its translation is CAISPGGGNQPQHF.

This chain uses TRBV11-2 with TRBJ2-5; 9 bases agree with TRBD1. J lost 3 bases, V lost 4 bases, and 6 bases had no gene match. Germline loops: CDR1 SGHAT, CDR2 FQNNGV. The CDR3 length is 15 residues. The CDR3 spells CASSSPGQGKETQYF. As DNA, the CDR3 is TGTGCCAGCAGCTCACCGGGACAGGGAAAAGAGACCCAGTACTTC.

The chain is built from TRBV7-9 and TRBJ2-3, with 8 bases fitting TRBD1. CDR3 size: 18 residues. CDR1 is SEHNR, CDR2 FQNEAQ, per germline (reference sequence). V shed 0 bases and J 3 bases; nucleotides not matched to a gene: 11. CDR3 in DNA: TGTGCCAGCAGCTTAGCGCGAGGCAGGGGGCGCAGGACAGATACGCAGTATTTT. It specifies CASSLARGRGRRTDTQYF.

The gene calls are TRBV5-6 and TRBJ1-1, with TRBD1 as a possible D gene (6 bases). The V end was cut by 0 bases, the J end by 1 base, with 13 bases between. From germline, CDR1 is SGHDT and CDR2 YYEEEE. The CDR3 loop spans 16 amino acids. CDR3 region: CASSLVGVQGNTEAFF. The CDR3 DNA reads as TGTGCCAGCAGCTTGGTGGGGGTACAGGGGAACACTGAAGCTTTCTTT.

The chain recombines TRBV2 with TRBJ2-1; a possible D gene is TRBD1 (5 bases). Germline V gene sequence: CDR1 SNHLY, CDR2 FYNNEI. The CDR3 has 15 residues. The V end lost 8 bases, the J end lost 4 bases, and 18 bases lay between the germline ends. The CDR3 region has the DNA TGTGCCAGCCGACCCCAGGGTTCTGTTTACAATGAGCAGTTCTTC. Translation: CASRPQGSVYNEQFF.

In this sample, this clone turned up a few times. The chain is built from TRBV2 and TRBJ2-1; 9 positions agree with TRBD2. The CDR3 covers 14 residues. Germline values: CDR1 SNHLY, CDR2 FYNNEI. Losses at the gene ends were 4 bases for V and 2 bases for J; bases not matched to a gene: 0. DNA for the CDR3: TGTGCCAGCAGTGGACTAGCGGCCTACAATGAGCAGTTCTTC. This translates into CASSGLAAYNEQFF.

The chain is built from TRBV10-3 and TRBJ2-1; the match to TRBD1 covers 11 bases. V dropped 7 bases and J dropped 4; count of bases not matched to a gene: 3. CDR1 and CDR2 (germline): ENHRY, SYGVKD. This CDR3 contains 14 residues. The CDR3 DNA reads TGTGCCATCAAGAGGGACAGGGGGTACAATGAGCAGTTCTTC. Its protein is CAIKRDRGYNEQFF.

The V and J genes are TRBV28 and TRBJ2-2; perhaps TRBD2 as D (7 bases). The germline gives CDR1 MDHEN, CDR2 SYDVKM. V was shortened by 7 bases and J by 4 bases, with 16 bases between the two germline ends. The CDR3 totals 15 residues. As DNA, the CDR3 is TGTGCCAGCACGGCGGGGGCCCTACTCACCGGGGAGCTGTTTTTT. Translated, it gives CASTAGALLTGELFF. Variable domain in full (rest from reference TRBV28 and TRBJ2-2): DVKVTQSSRYLVKRTGEKVFLECVQDMDHENMFWYRQDPGLGLRLIYFSYDVKMKEKGDIPEGYSVSREKKERFSLILESASTNQTSMYLCASTAGALLTGELFFGEGSRLTVL.

The V call is TRBV6-6, the J call TRBJ1-5; 8 nucleotides align to TRBD1. The length of the CDR3 is 14 residues. From germline, CDR1 is MNHNY and CDR2 SVGAGI (reference sequence). V lost 6 bases, J lost 5 bases, and 6 bases stayed unmatched. CDR3 in DNA: TGTGCCAGCAGAGGACAGGGCCGAGATCAGCCCCAGCATTTT. It encodes CASRGQGRDQPQHF.

The chain joins TRBV6-5 to TRBJ1-2; D is undetermined. The CDR3 is made up of 16 amino acids. V lost 2 bases to trimming and J lost 1 base, with 14 bases between them. Germline loops: CDR1 MNHEY, CDR2 SVGAGI. The CDR3 coding sequence is TGTGCCAGCAGTTACACGGACGGGGAGAATAACTATGGCTACACCTTC. Translated: CASSYTDGENNYGYTF.